A single sample gave rise to the 2 T cell receptor beta chains below, sequenced in a study of cytomegalovirus exposure and HLA in healthy donors (dated by TCRdb to between 2016 and 2019). Library construction relied on the immunoSEQ multiplex PCR assay. For the multiplex PCR, a mixture combining 60 forward primers for TCR Vbeta segments and 13 reverse primers for TCR Jbeta segments was used. TCRdb carries this immuneACCESS record with in-frame sequences only. Its versions omit some clonotypes, under half of them owing to an unresolved V gene in the studies checked, with the rest unexplained. Within this sample are 150,000 to 200,000 clones, with about four fifths of them counted one time only. The ten largest clonotypes hold 0.38% of the sample. Sequenced input: PBMCs. These receptors were collected from a boy aged 2-15 years in good health and CMV-seronegative.

This clone occurred a few times. This rearrangement joins TRBV7-9 to TRBJ2-3; D might be TRBD1 (5 bases). The CDR3 totals 16 residues. The germline gives CDR1 SEHNR, CDR2 FQNEAQ (reference sequence). Trimming removed 2 bases at V and 0 bases at J, with 12 bases between. In DNA form, the CDR3 reads TGTGCCAGCAGCTTATACAGGAGTACTAGCACAGATACGCAGTATTTT. Translated: CASSLYRSTSTDTQYF.

The chain combines TRBV7-2 with TRBJ2-1; D is perhaps TRBD1 (5 bases). V was cut by 2 bases and J by 0 bases, with 11 bases left in between. This CDR3 spans 16 amino acids. From germline, CDR1 is SGHTA and CDR2 FQGNSA. In nucleotides, the CDR3 is TGTGCCAGCAGCTTAATGGGGCCTAGCTCCTACAATGAGCAGTTCTTC. Translated: CASSLMGPSSYNEQFF. The full variable domain, its missing parts supplied by reference TRBV7-2 and TRBJ2-1, is GAGVSQSPSNKVTEKGKDVELRCDPISGHTALYWYRQSLGQGLEFLIYFQGNSAPDKSGLPSDRFSAERTGGSVSTLTIQRTQQEDSAVYLCASSLMGPSSYNEQFFGPGTRLTVL.